This is a list of T cell receptor beta chains from one sample in a study of blood T cells in healthy people across ages. TCRdb passed the 5' RACE reads through MiXCR, listing each CDR3 protein once. Among 1,500,000 or so distinct CDR3 sequences listed, approximately 42% were seen once. The sequencing input was blood. These receptors were collected from a woman younger than 35 in good health. Each CDR3 is given with its conserved first and last residue. A D gene is named only where the DNA matches it firmly. A row's size may be missing; if present it is once, few, many or a size class.

V: TRBV2; J: TRBJ1-2; size: NA; D: TRBD1; CDR3: CASRNRGLNYGYTF; DNA: TGTGCCAGCAGGAACAGGGGTCTGAACTATGGCTACACCTTC
V: TRBV29-1; J: TRBJ2-7; size: NA; D: NA; CDR3: CSVGPVNAYEQYF; DNA: TGCAGCGTTGGGCCAGTTAACGCCTACGAGCAGTACTTC
V: TRBV6-2/TRBV6-3; J: TRBJ1-1; size: few; D: NA; CDR3: CASSYGGRRTTEAFF; DNA: TGTGCCAGCAGTTATGGAGGCCGGAGAACAACTGAAGCTTTCTTT
V: TRBV12-3/TRBV12-4; J: TRBJ2-1; size: few; D: TRBD1; CDR3: CASSPGGRVKFF; DNA: TGTGCCAGCAGTCCAGGGGGACGAGTAAAGTTCTTC
V: TRBV7-2; J: TRBJ1-1; size: NA; D: NA; CDR3: CASSLDWLTNTEAFF; DNA: TGTGCCAGCAGCTTAGACTGGTTGACGAACACTGAAGCTTTCTTT
V: TRBV7-2; J: TRBJ1-2; size: few; D: NA; CDR3: CARQGKGNYGYTF; DNA: TGTGCCAGACAGGGAAAGGGGAACTATGGCTACACCTTC
V: TRBV20-1; J: TRBJ1-2; size: few; D: NA; CDR3: CSASRGEYGYTF; DNA: TGCAGTGCTAGTAGGGGGGAGTATGGCTACACCTTC
V: TRBV7-8; J: TRBJ1-5; size: few; D: NA; CDR3: CASSPSWGSDQPQHF; DNA: TGTGCCAGCAGCCCAAGTTGGGGATCTGATCAGCCCCAGCATTTT
V: TRBV20-1; J: TRBJ1-5; size: NA; D: NA; CDR3: CSAREGGLSNQPQHF; DNA: TGCAGTGCTAGAGAGGGGGGGCTTAGCAATCAGCCCCAGCATTTT
V: TRBV18; J: TRBJ2-1; size: few; D: TRBD2; CDR3: CASSPGRGSHNEQFF; DNA: TGTGCCAGCTCACCGGGGCGGGGGTCCCACAATGAGCAGTTCTTC
V: TRBV12-3/TRBV12-4; J: TRBJ2-7; size: NA; D: TRBD2; CDR3: CASSFQTGGSVTYEQYF; DNA: TGTGCCAGCAGTTTCCAGACTGGCGGGAGTGTTACCTACGAGCAGTACTTC
V: TRBV27; J: TRBJ2-3; size: few; D: NA; CDR3: CASSSGVPSTDTQYF; DNA: TGTGCCAGCAGTTCCGGGGTTCCTAGCACAGATACGCAGTATTTT
V: TRBV7-9; J: TRBJ1-5; size: NA; D: TRBD1; CDR3: CASSLSLVTGADSNQPQHF; DNA: TGTGCCAGCAGCTTATCTCTCGTGACAGGGGCGGATAGCAATCAGCCCCAGCATTTT
V: TRBV6-1; J: TRBJ2-3; size: NA; D: NA; CDR3: CASSGGNLLTQYF; DNA: TGTGCCAGCAGCGGGGGAAACCTCCTTACGCAGTATTTT
V: TRBV20-1; J: TRBJ1-3; size: few; D: TRBD1; CDR3: CSAPGTGKSRNTIYF; DNA: TGCAGTGCCCCGGGGACAGGGAAGTCGAGAAACACCATATATTTT
V: TRBV6-1; J: TRBJ1-1; size: NA; D: TRBD1; CDR3: CASSMTGGLAFF; DNA: TGTGCCAGCAGTATGACAGGGGGCTTAGCTTTCTTT
V: TRBV11-2; J: TRBJ2-5; size: once; D: NA; CDR3: CASSLDGSVPGEQYF; DNA: TGTGCCAGCAGCTTAGATGGGTCCGTCCCAGGAGAGCAGTACTTC
V: TRBV25-1; J: TRBJ2-5; size: NA; D: TRBD1; CDR3: CASSELRQGETQYF; DNA: TGTGCCAGCAGTGAATTAAGACAGGGAGAGACCCAGTACTTC
V: TRBV20-1; J: TRBJ2-3; size: NA; D: NA; CDR3: CSANRGAKTDTQYF; DNA: TGCAGTGCTAATCGGGGGGCAAAAACAGATACGCAGTATTTT
V: TRBV7-7; J: TRBJ2-7; size: NA; D: NA; CDR3: CASSSGPGVTYEQYF; DNA: TGTGCTAGCAGCTCGGGACCTGGGGTGACCTACGAGCAGTACTTC
V: TRBV9; J: TRBJ2-5; size: NA; D: TRBD2; CDR3: CASSDRTSQGDEQYF; DNA: TGTGCCAGCAGCGATAGGACTAGTCAGGGTGATGAGCAGTACTTC
V: TRBV5-1; J: TRBJ2-3; size: NA; D: NA; CDR3: CASSFDPSSTDTQYF; DNA: TGCGCCAGCAGCTTCGACCCTTCTAGCACAGATACGCAGTATTTT
V: TRBV4-1; J: TRBJ1-2; size: few; D: NA; CDR3: CASPTVPHYGYTF; DNA: TGCGCCAGCCCGACGGTCCCTCACTATGGCTACACCTTC
V: TRBV6-2/TRBV6-3; J: TRBJ1-2; size: NA; D: NA; CDR3: CASGQPGYGYTF; DNA: TGTGCCAGCGGACAACCAGGGTACGGCTACACCTTC
V: TRBV28; J: TRBJ1-4; size: few; D: NA; CDR3: CASSFSYLRGAGEKLFF; DNA: TGTGCCAGCAGTTTCTCATACCTCCGGGGGGCAGGTGAAAAACTGTTTTTT
V: TRBV7-2; J: TRBJ2-7; size: NA; D: NA; CDR3: CASSFPTLGRNGSYEQYF; DNA: TGTGCCAGCAGCTTCCCAACCCTAGGGAGGAATGGCTCCTACGAGCAGTACTTC
V: TRBV7-2; J: TRBJ2-1; size: NA; D: NA; CDR3: CASVLWGHSLYNEQFF; DNA: TGTGCCAGCGTGCTTTGGGGGCACTCCCTTTACAATGAGCAGTTCTTC
V: TRBV15; J: TRBJ2-7; size: few; D: TRBD2; CDR3: CATSRDLRGDTYEQYF; DNA: TGTGCCACCAGCAGAGATCTGCGGGGGGACACCTACGAGCAGTACTTC
V: TRBV7-2; J: TRBJ2-7; size: NA; D: NA; CDR3: CASSSPVGRSFSYEQYF; DNA: TGTGCCAGCAGCTCCCCGGTAGGGAGGTCCTTCTCCTACGAGCAGTACTTC
V: TRBV12-3/TRBV12-4; J: TRBJ2-1; size: NA; D: TRBD2; CDR3: CASSPPPRRAGLNEQFF; DNA: TGTGCCAGCAGCCCCCCTCCTCGACGAGCGGGACTTAACGAGCAGTTCTTC
V: TRBV5-1; J: TRBJ2-3; size: NA; D: TRBD2; CDR3: CASSYRTSGVTDTQYF; DNA: TGCGCCAGCAGCTATCGGACTAGCGGGGTCACAGATACGCAGTATTTT
V: TRBV5-1; J: TRBJ1-4; size: NA; D: NA; CDR3: CASSLGGDSGEKLFF; DNA: TGCGCCAGCAGCTTGGGGGGTGACTCGGGTGAAAAACTGTTTTTT
V: TRBV19; J: TRBJ1-5; size: few; D: TRBD1; CDR3: CASNPDRGNQPQHF; DNA: TGTGCCAGTAATCCCGACAGGGGCAATCAGCCCCAGCATTTT
V: TRBV6-6; J: TRBJ2-1; size: NA; D: NA; CDR3: CASSGHRVPYNEQFF; DNA: TGTGCCAGCAGTGGGCACAGGGTCCCCTACAATGAGCAGTTCTTC
V: TRBV7-2; J: TRBJ2-1; size: NA; D: NA; CDR3: CASSLRVGGLSEQFF; DNA: TGTGCCAGCAGCCTTAGAGTGGGAGGATTATCTGAGCAGTTCTTC
V: TRBV20-1; J: TRBJ2-7; size: once; D: NA; CDR3: CSARRNYEQYF; DNA: TGCAGTGCTAGGAGAAACTACGAGCAGTACTTC
V: TRBV6-5; J: TRBJ2-1; size: few; D: TRBD2; CDR3: CASSYWRGAYEQFF; DNA: TGTGCCAGCAGTTACTGGCGGGGGGCGTATGAGCAGTTCTTC
V: TRBV10-3; J: TRBJ1-2; size: NA; D: TRBD1; CDR3: CVISDQWTGAYGYTF; DNA: TGTGTCATCAGTGACCAATGGACAGGGGCTTATGGCTACACCTTC
V: TRBV11-2; J: TRBJ2-2; size: NA; D: TRBD2; CDR3: CASSPLAGAGELFF; DNA: TGTGCCAGCAGCCCTTTAGCGGGAGCCGGGGAGCTGTTTTTT
V: TRBV2; J: TRBJ1-2; size: NA; D: NA; CDR3: CASSAAGSAYGYTF; DNA: TGTGCCAGCAGTGCCGCTGGCAGCGCCTATGGCTACACCTTC
V: TRBV9; J: TRBJ2-3; size: many; D: TRBD2; CDR3: CASSVGGLAVTDTQYF; DNA: TGTGCCAGCAGCGTAGGGGGACTAGCGGTCACAGATACGCAGTATTTT
V: TRBV6-2/TRBV6-3; J: TRBJ2-5; size: many; D: NA; CDR3: CASSPADETQYF; DNA: TGTGCCAGCAGCCCCGCCGACGAGACCCAGTACTTC
V: TRBV6-2/TRBV6-3; J: TRBJ2-7; size: few; D: NA; CDR3: CASSYRAGPYEQYF; DNA: TGTGCCAGCAGTTACAGGGCAGGACCTTACGAGCAGTACTTC
V: TRBV2; J: TRBJ2-1; size: NA; D: NA; CDR3: CASIREGGPSFGQFF; DNA: TGTGCCAGCATCCGAGAGGGGGGGCCCAGTTTTGGGCAGTTCTTC
V: TRBV7-2; J: TRBJ2-3; size: NA; D: TRBD1; CDR3: CASSSWTGSDTQYF; DNA: TGTGCCAGCAGCTCCTGGACAGGGTCAGATACGCAGTATTTT
V: TRBV16; J: TRBJ1-1; size: NA; D: NA; CDR3: CASSQSRLLDTEAFF; DNA: TGTGCCAGCAGCCAATCCCGACTTCTCGACACTGAAGCTTTCTTT